This TCR beta chain emerged from a study of blood T cells in healthy people across ages. This clonotype was observed a few times. Its antigen is still unknown. Study-level findings and limits: With age, beta diversity per million T cells declined roughly linearly, significantly by about 40.

A second PCR, run for about 7 to 11 cycles, used a sample-barcoded 5' primer plus a J-beta primer mix. One entry per CDR3 protein, called by TCRdb with MiXCR from the 5' RACE reads. The data contain roughly 800,000 distinct CDR3 sequences, 20% to 25% of them singletons. Germline V lookup: CDR1 SGHTA, CDR2 FQGNSA. The length of the CDR3 is 15 residues. V lost 5 bases to trimming and J lost 6 bases, with 17 bases between them. This sample also belongs to another study, concerning T cells of mothers and their children. That source notes: Related mother and child pairs showed slightly greater overlap (not significant) than unrelated pairs did.

The TCR sequence derives from a boy aged 10-17 years in good health. The chain combines TRBV7-2 with TRBJ2-1; either TRBD1 or TRBD2 may fit D (5 bases each). The sample taken for sequencing was blood. CDR3 bases: TGTGCCAGCAGCACCGCAGGGACCTTGACCAATGAGCAGTTCTTC. Protein: CASSTAGTLTNEQFF. Supplemented by reference TRBV7-2 and TRBJ2-1, the full variable domain reads GAGVSQSPSNKVTEKGKDVELRCDPISGHTALYWYRQSLGQGLEFLIYFQGNSAPDKSGLPSDRFSAERTGGSVSTLTIQRTQQEDSAVYLCASSTAGTLTNEQFFGPGTRLTVL.